This T cell receptor (beta chain) was sequenced for a study of yellow fever vaccine responses in identical twins. The study, taken as a whole, reports: Reports say the vaccine T cell response in twins looked partly convergent and partly personalized.

A few counts support this clonotype. Its antigen is currently unknown. CDR1 and CDR2 (germline): KGHSH, LQKENI. CDR3 length: 15 residues. Between the trimmed V and J ends, which lost 3 bases and 0 bases, there was a span of 6 bases. TCRdb reprocessed the RT-PCR reads via MiXCR and lists one record per CDR3 protein. The table has tens of thousands of distinct CDR3 sequences, 77% seen once; the top ten hold about 5%. The sample was T cells from blood (PBMCs), unsorted or a sorted subset (not recorded which), taken before or after yellow fever vaccination (not recorded which). This rearrangement joins TRBV18 to TRBJ1-6, with D unresolved. The TCR comes from a woman aged 18-30 years who received the yellow fever vaccine. CDR3 loop: CASSPGVSYNSPLHF. The CDR3, as DNA: TGTGCCAGCTCACCTGGGGTCTCCTATAATTCACCCCTCCACTTT. The full variable domain, with the rest looked up from reference TRBV18 and TRBJ1-6, is NAGVMQNPRHLVRRRGQEARLRCSPMKGHSHVYWYRQLPEEGLKFMVYLQKENIIDESGMPKERFSAEFPKEGPSILRIQQVVRGDSAAYFCASSPGVSYNSPLHFGNGTRLTVT.